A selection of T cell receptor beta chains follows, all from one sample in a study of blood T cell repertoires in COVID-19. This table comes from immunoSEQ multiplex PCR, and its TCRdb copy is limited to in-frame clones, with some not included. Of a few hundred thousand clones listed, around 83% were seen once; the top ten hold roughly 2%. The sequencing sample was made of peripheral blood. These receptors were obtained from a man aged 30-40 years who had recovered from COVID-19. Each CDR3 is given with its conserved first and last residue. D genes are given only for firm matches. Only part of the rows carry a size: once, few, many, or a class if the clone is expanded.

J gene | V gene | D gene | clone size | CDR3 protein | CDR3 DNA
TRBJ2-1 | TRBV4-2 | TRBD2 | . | CASSHPGVAGGLNNEQFF | TGTGCCAGCAGCCATCCAGGTGTCGCGGGGGGGCTAAATAATGAGCAGTTCTTC
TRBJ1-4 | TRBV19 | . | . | CASSTDLAEKLFF | TGTGCCAGTAGTACCGATCTTGCGGAAAAACTGTTTTTT
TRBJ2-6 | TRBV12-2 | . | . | CASRLGDRVSGANVLTF | TGTGCAAGTCGCTTAGGAGACAGGGTCTCTGGGGCCAACGTCCTGACTTTC
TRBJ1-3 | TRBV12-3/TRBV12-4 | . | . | CASSFVGNTIYF | TGTGCCAGCAGTTTCGTTGGAAACACCATATATTTT
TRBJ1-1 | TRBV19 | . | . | CASSISPVTRNTEAFF | TGTGCCAGTAGTATATCCCCCGTTACAAGGAACACTGAAGCTTTCTTT
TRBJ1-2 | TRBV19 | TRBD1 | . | CASSMGDRGYGYTF | TGTGCCAGTAGTATGGGGGACAGGGGCTATGGCTACACCTTC
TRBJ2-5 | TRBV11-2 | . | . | CASSLAETQYF | TGTGCCAGCAGCTTAGCGGAGACCCAGTACTTC
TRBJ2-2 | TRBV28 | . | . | CASSLIAAGELFF | TGTGCCAGCAGTTTAATAGCCGCCGGGGAGCTGTTTTTT
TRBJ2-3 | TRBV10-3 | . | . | CAISEQQPGADTQYF | TGTGCCATCAGTGAGCAACAGCCAGGGGCAGATACGCAGTATTTT
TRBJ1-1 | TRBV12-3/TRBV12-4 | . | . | CASTPNLNTEAFF | TGTGCCAGCACCCCTAATTTGAACACTGAAGCTTTCTTT
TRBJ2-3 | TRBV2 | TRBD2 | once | CAGTGTSGSDTQYF | TGTGCCGGGACCGGGACTAGCGGATCCGATACGCAGTATTTT